Listed below are T cell receptor beta chains from one sample, sequenced in a study of blood T cell repertoires in COVID-19. Clones were sequenced by immunoSEQ multiplex PCR, and TCRdb holds only the in-frame ones, with some missing. The sample lists about 89,000 clones; around 96% were seen once. The specimen sequenced was peripheral blood. Source of these receptors: a human donor with active COVID-19. The donor label of this sample is uncertain. CDR3s include the opening cysteine and the closing phenylalanine or tryptophan. A D gene is named only where the DNA matches it firmly. The listing skips clone size in some rows; elsewhere it reads once, few, many or a size class.

>TRBV29-1|TRBJ2-7|NA|NA
CSVAGAYEQYF
TGCAGCGTTGCTGGAGCCTACGAGCAGTACTTC
>TRBV12-5|TRBJ1-1|NA|NA
CASVLTPGGEAFF
TGTGCTAGTGTCCTTACACCGGGGGGTGAAGCTTTCTTT
>TRBV28|TRBJ1-2|NA|TRBD1
CASRETGTGAHGYTF
TGTGCCAGCAGAGAGACCGGGACAGGGGCCCATGGCTACACCTTC
>TRBV10-3|TRBJ2-7|NA|NA
CAISEWGLQGEQYF
TGTGCCATCAGTGAGTGGGGTCTTCAGGGCGAGCAGTACTTC
>TRBV5-1|TRBJ1-4|NA|NA
CASSLAPNGAGEKLFF
TGCGCCAGCAGCTTGGCTCCCAACGGGGCGGGGGAAAAACTGTTTTTT
>TRBV12-3/TRBV12-4|TRBJ2-1|NA|NA
CASSGGVHEQFF
TGTGCCAGCAGTGGAGGGGTCCATGAGCAGTTCTTC
>TRBV12-5|TRBJ1-5|NA|NA
CASGPPAGPQHF
TGTGCTAGTGGTCCCCCGGCGGGGCCCCAGCATTTT
>TRBV19|TRBJ1-1|once|NA
CASSIDPISSNNMNTEAFF
TGTGCCAGTAGTATAGATCCCATTTCTAGTAACAACATGAACACTGAAGCTTTCTTT
>TRBV6-5|TRBJ2-5|NA|TRBD2
CASTHGGRETQYF
TGTGCCAGCACCCACGGGGGGAGGGAGACCCAGTACTTC
>TRBV7-2|TRBJ2-1|once|TRBD2
CASSLMSGGVGEQFF
TGTGCCAGCAGCCTTATGAGCGGGGGGGTCGGTGAGCAGTTCTTC
>TRBV7-9|TRBJ2-5|NA|NA
CASSTRGQIRQETQYF
TGTGCCAGCAGCACTAGAGGACAGATACGGCAAGAGACCCAGTACTTC
>TRBV29-1|TRBJ1-1|NA|NA
CSVDRLLNTEAFF
TGCAGCGTTGATAGACTACTGAACACTGAAGCTTTCTTT
>TRBV29-1|TRBJ2-1|NA|TRBD2
CSVRTSGGFPYNEQFF
TGCAGCGTCCGGACTAGCGGGGGATTTCCCTACAATGAGCAGTTCTTC
>TRBV10-3|TRBJ2-1|once|NA
CAISETGPGQFF
TGTGCCATCAGTGAAACAGGCCCTGGGCAGTTCTTC
>TRBV10-1|TRBJ2-3|NA|TRBD1
CASSESGTGATDTQYF
TGCGCCAGCAGTGAGTCGGGGACAGGTGCCACAGATACGCAGTATTTT
>TRBV3-1/TRBV3-2|TRBJ2-7|NA|TRBD2
CASSSGGYEQYF
TGTGCCAGCTCTAGCGGCGGCTACGAGCAGTACTTC
>TRBV14|TRBJ2-2|once|TRBD2
CASSVLAGESTGELFF
TGTGCCAGCAGCGTATTAGCGGGAGAGAGCACCGGGGAGCTGTTTTTT
>TRBV5-1|TRBJ2-2|NA|NA
CASRREENTGELFF
TGCGCCAGCAGAAGGGAGGAGAACACCGGGGAGCTGTTTTTT
>TRBV5-6|TRBJ1-4|NA|TRBD1
CASSLFAAGGNEKLFF
TGTGCCAGCAGCCTGTTCGCAGCAGGGGGGAATGAAAAACTGTTTTTT
>TRBV5-8|TRBJ1-3|once|NA
CASSGTRGVRNTIYF
TGTGCCAGCAGCGGAACGCGGGGCGTAAGAAACACCATATATTTT
>TRBV4-1|TRBJ1-4|NA|TRBD1
CASSQNAGTGNEKLFF
TGCGCCAGCAGCCAAAATGCCGGGACAGGAAATGAAAAACTGTTTTTT
>TRBV27|TRBJ1-6|NA|TRBD1
CASSLGRQGVEGRRSPLHF
TGTGCCAGCAGTTTAGGGCGACAGGGAGTCGAGGGGAGGCGGTCACCCCTCCACTTT
>TRBV5-1|TRBJ2-2|NA|NA
CASSISAGELFF
TGCGCCAGCAGCATTTCTGCCGGGGAGCTGTTTTTT
>TRBV2|TRBJ1-1|NA|NA
CASSPVKGGEAFF
TGTGCCAGCAGCCCCGTGAAAGGGGGAGAAGCTTTCTTT
>TRBV6-6|TRBJ2-5|NA|TRBD2
CASSQGLAQAGAQYF
TGTGCCAGCAGTCAGGGACTAGCCCAAGCCGGGGCCCAGTACTTC
>TRBV18|TRBJ1-1|once|NA
CASAQGKSGEAFF
TGTGCCAGCGCCCAGGGTAAATCGGGTGAAGCTTTCTTT
>TRBV6-5|TRBJ2-7|NA|NA
CASSTDYEQYF
TGTGCCAGCAGTACAGACTACGAGCAGTACTTC
>TRBV6-5|TRBJ1-2|NA|TRBD1
CASSKQGGSNYGYTF
TGTGCCAGCAGTAAACAGGGGGGATCCAACTATGGCTACACCTTC
>TRBV15|TRBJ2-1|NA|NA
CATSRASASYNEQFF
TGTGCCACCAGCAGAGCTAGCGCCTCCTACAATGAGCAGTTCTTC
>TRBV27|TRBJ2-7|NA|TRBD2
CASRGSGRTYEQYF
TGTGCCAGCAGGGGTAGCGGGAGAACTTACGAGCAGTACTTC
>TRBV27|TRBJ2-1|NA|TRBD2
CASSPLGGKQFF
TGTGCCAGCAGTCCACTGGGGGGGAAGCAGTTCTTC
>TRBV27|TRBJ1-2|NA|NA
CASSFGRGGSGYTF
TGTGCCAGCAGTTTCGGTCGAGGCGGGAGTGGCTACACCTTC
>TRBV4-2|TRBJ2-7|once|NA
CASSRFGEGNSYEQYF
TGTGCCAGCAGTCGTTTCGGGGAAGGCAACTCCTACGAGCAGTACTTC
>TRBV5-6|TRBJ2-3|NA|TRBD2
CASSWTRLAGGGDTQYF
TGTGCCAGCAGCTGGACTCGACTAGCGGGAGGGGGAGATACGCAGTATTTT
>TRBV19|TRBJ2-2|NA|NA
CASSIDPGRIGELFF
TGTGCCAGTAGTATAGACCCAGGGAGGATCGGGGAGCTGTTTTTT
>TRBV10-3|TRBJ2-2|NA|TRBD1
CAIRKQGYGDTGELFF
TGTGCCATCAGGAAACAGGGGTATGGAGACACCGGGGAGCTGTTTTTT
>TRBV29-1|TRBJ2-7|NA|TRBD1
CSVPAGTGGYEQYF
TGCAGCGTGCCGGCCGGGACAGGGGGTTACGAGCAGTACTTC
>TRBV29-1|TRBJ2-7|NA|TRBD1
CSARRGQGYEQYF
TGCAGCGCCAGACGCGGACAGGGCTACGAGCAGTACTTC
>TRBV3-1/TRBV3-2|TRBJ2-7|NA|TRBD1
CASSQGQGVSEQYF
TGTGCCAGCAGCCAGGGACAGGGGGTATCCGAGCAGTACTTC
>TRBV19|TRBJ2-3|NA|TRBD1
CASSAYDRGWGDTQYF
TGTGCCAGTAGTGCCTACGACAGGGGATGGGGAGATACGCAGTATTTT
>TRBV10-3|TRBJ1-2|NA|NA
CAISTDGEVRGYTF
TGTGCCATCAGTACCGATGGGGAGGTACGAGGCTACACCTTC
>TRBV11-2|TRBJ2-1|once|NA
CASSFRRSRDSYNEQFF
TGTGCCAGCAGCTTTAGGAGGTCCCGGGACTCCTACAATGAGCAGTTCTTC
>TRBV4-1|TRBJ2-1|NA|NA
CASSQGRYNNEQFF
TGCGCCAGCAGCCAAGGGCGGTATAACAATGAGCAGTTCTTC
>TRBV29-1|TRBJ1-2|NA|NA
CSVEDRPGVEANYGYTF
TGCAGCGTTGAAGACAGACCGGGAGTCGAGGCTAACTATGGCTACACCTTC
>TRBV7-7|TRBJ1-5|NA|TRBD1
CASSANRGQPQHF
TGTGCTAGCAGCGCCAACAGGGGTCAGCCCCAGCATTTT
>TRBV2|TRBJ1-4|NA|NA
CASSEGRLYNEKLFF
TGTGCCAGCAGTGAGGGGCGGCTTTATAATGAAAAACTGTTTTTT
>TRBV7-9|TRBJ1-2|NA|NA
CASSLTSGHLNYGYTF
TGTGCCAGCAGCTTAACCTCGGGACACCTTAACTATGGCTACACCTTC
>TRBV19|TRBJ1-5|NA|NA
CASSIRPMEGGYQPQHF
TGTGCCAGTAGTATTAGGCCAATGGAGGGTGGCTATCAGCCCCAGCATTTT